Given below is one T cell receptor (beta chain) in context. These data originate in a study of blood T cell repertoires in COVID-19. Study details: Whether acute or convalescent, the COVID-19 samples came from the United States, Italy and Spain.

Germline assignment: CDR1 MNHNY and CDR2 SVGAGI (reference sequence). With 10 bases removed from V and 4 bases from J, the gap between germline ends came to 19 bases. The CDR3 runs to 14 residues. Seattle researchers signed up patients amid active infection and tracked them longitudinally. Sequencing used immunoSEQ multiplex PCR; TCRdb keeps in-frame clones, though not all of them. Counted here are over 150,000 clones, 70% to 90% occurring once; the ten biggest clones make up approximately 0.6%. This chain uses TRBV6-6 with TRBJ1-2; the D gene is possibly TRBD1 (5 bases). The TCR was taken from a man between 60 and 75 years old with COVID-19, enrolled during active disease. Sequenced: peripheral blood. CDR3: CATLTGGGLYGYTF. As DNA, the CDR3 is TGTGCCACCCTAACGGGGGGAGGTCTCTATGGCTACACCTTC.